One and the same sample provided the 3 T cell receptor beta chains below, sequenced in a study of radiotherapy plus CTLA-4 blockade in lung cancer. Repertoires were generated with immunoSEQ multiplex PCR, while TCRdb's copy carries only in-frame clones and drops some. This sample carries 24,000 or so clones, approximately 74% of them seen once, and the ten largest clones take about 3%. The sample consisted of peripheral blood, taken from a patient treated with radiotherapy plus ipilimumab. Receptor source: a human donor with non-small cell lung cancer whose response to radiotherapy plus ipilimumab could not be evaluated.

This rearrangement joins TRBV28 to TRBJ1-4, with D hard to call. This CDR3 region has 11 residues. Trimming removed 8 bases from V and 8 bases from J, with 9 bases in between. Germline V lookup: CDR1 MDHEN, CDR2 SYDVKM. The CDR3, as DNA: TGTGCCAGCGGCAGGCCAGAAAAACTGTTTTTT. Its translation: CASGRPEKLFF. The variable domain in full, with the rest retrieved from reference TRBV28 and TRBJ1-4, is DVKVTQSSRYLVKRTGEKVFLECVQDMDHENMFWYRQDPGLGLRLIYFSYDVKMKEKGDIPEGYSVSREKKERFSLILESASTNQTSMYLCASGRPEKLFFGSGTQLSVL.

The chain uses TRBV11-2 and TRBJ2-2; 7 bases agree with TRBD2. Looked up from germline, CDR1 is SGHAT and CDR2 is FQNNGV. This CDR3 contains 16 residues. V trimming: 2 bases; J trimming: 4 bases; junction bases outside the gene matches: 7. The CDR3 here is CASSLNPAGTTGELFF. The CDR3, as DNA: TGTGCCAGCAGCTTAAACCCAGCGGGGACCACCGGGGAGCTGTTTTTT.

Only one count was recorded for this clone. The J gene is TRBJ1-2, the V gene TRBV27, with D tentatively TRBD1 (5 bases). The length of the CDR3 is 13 residues. The V end lost 6 bases, the J end lost 5 bases, and 13 bases lay between the germline ends. CDR1 and CDR2 from the germline V gene are MNHEY and SMNVEV (reference sequence). CDR3 DNA sequence: TGTGCCAGCAGAAAGGAGGGACGATATGGCTACACCTTC. Protein sequence: CASRKEGRYGYTF.